This T cell receptor beta chain was retrieved from a study of cytomegalovirus exposure and HLA in healthy donors. About this clone itself: The antigen is not known.

General study findings and limits: Among immune exposure information, only CMV serostatus was available. Among TCR beta chains, those listed as cytomegalovirus-associated numbered about 150.

The CDR3 totals 13 residues. V was shortened by 6 bases and J by 7 bases, with 10 bases between the two germline ends. In germline, CDR1 is ENHRY, CDR2 SYGVKD. In the PCR, 60 Vbeta and 13 Jbeta primers were used. As handled by the study authors: Later, 80 million or so unique TCR beta chains were counted in an analysis, and about 12 million of them were shared. TCRdb's copy holds only in-frame clones and misses some; the assay was immunoSEQ multiplex PCR. The D gene and trimming were derived from the DNA, and the V and J assignments and clone size from that table. The sample lists 90,000 to 100,000 clones, approximately 77% occurring once.

The rearrangement uses TRBV10-3 and TRBJ1-6; a possible D gene is TRBD1 (6 bases). Sequences were obtained from PBMCs. This receptor was obtained from a woman in her thirties or forties in good health and CMV-seronegative. CDR3 nucleotides: TGTGCCATCAGGGGGGCAGACAATTCACCCCTCCACTTT. Its protein product is CAIRGADNSPLHF.